These 18 T cell receptor beta chains were sequenced from one sample in a study of T cells after yellow fever vaccination. TCRdb re-derived calls from the 5' RACE reads in MiXCR, one entry per CDR3 protein. This sample has under 25,000 distinct CDR3 sequences, with around 5.5% found just once. The specimen was PBMCs, either bulk or a sorted T-cell subset (CD4+, CD8+, memory, or dextramer-sorted; not recorded which), collected more than 35 days after the first yellow fever vaccination. These receptors were collected from a man younger than 30 who received the YFV17D yellow fever vaccine.

With respect to this clonotype: Its ends do not fully match the called genes, so a read error is possible. This chain uses TRBV5-5 with TRBJ1-6; D ambiguous. The CDR3 spans 14 residues. The germline gives CDR1 SGHKS, CDR2 YYEKEE (reference sequence). CDR3 protein: CAMGPGLPDSPLHF. CDR3 nucleotides: TGTGCCATGGGCCCTGGGCTCCCAGATTCGCCCCTCCACTTT.

This clonotype was picked up many times. This chain joins TRBV5-1 and TRBJ2-3; D gene uncertain. CDR1 SGHRS and CDR2 YFSETQ come from the germline V gene. There are 14 residues in the CDR3. V lost 4 bases and J lost 0, with 9 bases in between. Here the CDR3 reads CASSGPGSTDTQYF. The CDR3 DNA reads TGCGCCAGCAGCGGCCCAGGTAGCACAGATACGCAGTATTTT.

This clonotype was counted at least ten times. J is TRBJ2-2 and V is TRBV6-5, with TRBD1 matching 9 bases. The germline V gene has CDR1 MNHEY and CDR2 SVGAGI. CDR3 size: 16 residues. The J segment lost 0 bases and the V segment lost 5 bases, leaving 4 bases of the junction unmatched. The chain's CDR3 is CASSRDRGTNTGELFF. CDR3 sequence (DNA): TGTGCCAGCAGTCGCGACAGGGGGACGAACACCGGGGAGCTGTTTTTT.

This clonotype was seen a handful of times. The chain recombines TRBV9 with TRBJ1-1; D ambiguous. Trimming removed 2 bases at V and 1 base at J, with 12 bases between. The germline CDR1 and CDR2 sequences are SGDLS and YYNGEE. The CDR3 is 15 residues long. The CDR3 bases are TGTGCCAGCAGCGTTGATTCCATTTGGAACACTGAAGCTTTCTTT. Protein sequence: CASSVDSIWNTEAFF.

This clonotype occurred many times. The chain combines TRBV10-3 with TRBJ2-3; 11 bases are a match to TRBD2. Germline assignment: CDR1 ENHRY and CDR2 SYGVKD. The CDR3 length is 16 residues. Trimming removed 8 bases from V and 0 bases from J; junction bases left unmatched: 7. In nucleotides, the CDR3 is TGTGCCATCTCGGGACTAGCGGTACAAAGCACAGATACGCAGTATTTT. Translating gives CAISGLAVQSTDTQYF.

This clonotype was seen at least ten times. The genes are TRBV28 and TRBJ2-7, with 8 bases lining up with TRBD2. The V gene's germline CDR1 is MDHEN and CDR2 SYDVKM. The V gene end was trimmed by 10 bases and the J gene end by 0 bases; junction bases not matched to a gene: 8. The CDR3 spans 14 residues. CDR3 loop: CATSGGPSSYEQYV. The CDR3, as DNA: TGTGCCACCAGCGGGGGACCGAGCTCCTACGAGCAGTACGTC.

The chain employs TRBV19 and TRBJ1-5, with TRBD1 as a possible D gene (5 bases). This CDR3 has 13 amino acids. CDR1 is LNHDA, CDR2 SQIVND, per germline (reference sequence). The V and J ends lost 3 bases and 6 bases respectively, with 9 bases between them. CDR3 bases: TGTGCCAGTAGTATGAGCAGGGCTCAGCCCCAGCATTTT. Amino acids: CASSMSRAQPQHF.

This clonotype is medium-sized (0.01 to 0.1%) by share. The J gene is TRBJ2-5, the V gene TRBV20-1; D unresolved. The germline V and J ends were trimmed by 0 bases and 3 bases, with 14 bases remaining between them. The CDR3 contains 15 residues. The germline gives CDR1 DFQATT, CDR2 SNEGSKA (reference sequence). CDR3 residues: CSARDLRQAEETQYF. In nucleotides, the CDR3 is TGCAGTGCTAGAGATCTGAGGCAGGCCGAAGAGACCCAGTACTTC.

Notes on this clonotype: A clone one base away is much larger, so this may be a read error. The chain carries TRBV20-1 and TRBJ1-5; D gene ambiguous. This CDR3 contains 11 residues. V dropped 3 bases and J dropped 9 bases, with 9 bases sitting between them. The germline CDR1 and CDR2 sequences are DFQATT and SNEGSKA (reference sequence). CDR3 bases: TGCAGTGCTAGCTCCGAGTCGCCCCAGCATTTT. This gives the protein CSASSESPQHF.

Notes on this clonotype: A much larger clone differs by one base, so this may be a read error. V is TRBV20-1 and J is TRBJ2-5; 8 bases map to TRBD2. Germline V CDR1 and CDR2: DFQATT, SNEGSKA (reference sequence). The CDR3 length is 18 residues. The CDR3 DNA follows: TGCTGTGCTAGGTTCATATTAGGCGGGGGGCCCTCCGGGGAGACCCAGTACTTC. This codes for CCARFILGGGPSGETQYF.

This clonotype was recorded many times. The junction does not match germline at one end; this may be a read error. The chain combines TRBV7-7 with TRBJ2-5; 9 bases are a match to TRBD1. Germline CDR1 SSHAT, CDR2 FNYEAQ (reference sequence). This CDR3 spans 15 amino acids. The CDR3 region is CASSSGTGWYETQYF. Here the CDR3 DNA reads TGTGCTAGCAGCTCCGGGACAGGGTGGTACGAGACCCAGTACTTC.

This clonotype was seen ten or more times. The V call is TRBV4-3, the J call TRBJ1-6; D is unclear. CDR1 and CDR2 from the germline V gene are LGHNA and YSLEER. The CDR3 is made up of 17 amino acids. With 0 bases removed from V and 4 bases from J, the gap between germline ends came to 13 bases. This CDR3 reads CASSQDLREQYNSPLHF. The DNA for the CDR3 is TGCGCCAGCAGCCAAGATCTAAGGGAACAGTATAATTCACCCCTCCACTTT.

This clonotype was picked up many times. The J gene is TRBJ1-1, the V gene TRBV20-1; a weak D match, TRBD1 (5 bases). This CDR3 region has 14 residues. Germline V gives CDR1 DFQATT, CDR2 SNEGSKA (reference sequence). V was trimmed by 1 base and J by 4 bases, leaving 13 bases between them. CDR3 DNA sequence: TGCAGTGCTAGAGGGATCGCCGGGACCACTGAAGCTTTCTTT. Translation gives CSARGIAGTTEAFF.

Comments on this clonotype: Just one base apart from a much larger clone, this may be a read error. V gene TRBV23-1 combines with J gene TRBJ1-4; D call uncertain. TRBV23-1 is sorted into the ORF group, with uncertain function. The CDR3 is 14 amino acids. This chain's CDR3 is CASSPGSRKEKQFF. The CDR3 region has the DNA TGCGCCAGCAGTCCCGGGAGCAGGAAGGAAAAACAGTTTTTT.

Many counts were recorded for this clonotype. The rearrangement uses TRBV7-2 and TRBJ2-1; 10 bases line up with TRBD2. CDR3 size: 15 residues. CDR1 is SGHTA, CDR2 FQGNSA, per germline. After removal of 4 bases from V and 8 bases from J, the junction contained 8 bases not matched to a gene. The CDR3 region is CASSSERGGRDEQFF. CDR3 DNA sequence: TGTGCCAGCAGCTCCGAGCGGGGGGGCCGGGATGAGCAGTTCTTC.

There are many counts of this clonotype. The V call is TRBV5-4, the J call TRBJ2-4; tentatively, D is TRBD1 (5 bases). V shed 2 bases and J shed 2 bases, with 8 bases lying between them. This CDR3 comprises 14 residues. Germline CDR1 and CDR2: SGHNT and YYREEE (reference sequence). CDR3 DNA: TGTGCCAGCAGCTTTGACAGTTCCAAAAACATTCAGTACTTC. Residues: CASSFDSSKNIQYF.

This clonotype has a count of ten or more. The V call is TRBV11-2, the J call TRBJ2-2; tentatively, D is TRBD2 (5 bases). The V end lost 5 bases, the J end lost 2 bases, and 9 bases lay between the germline ends. CDR1 SGHAT and CDR2 FQNNGV come from the germline V gene. The CDR3 contains 14 residues. The CDR3 sequence is CASSPRLNTGELFF. The CDR3 DNA is TGTGCCAGCAGCCCGCGACTAAACACCGGGGAGCTGTTTTTT.

This clonotype was seen repeatedly, ten times or more. This chain uses TRBV6-2 or TRBV6-3 with TRBJ2-7, with D unresolved. V dropped 4 bases and J dropped 3 bases, with 7 bases sitting between them. This CDR3 spans 12 amino acids. Germline lookup yields CDR1 MNHEY and CDR2 SVGEGT. The CDR3 nucleotides are TGTGCCAGCAGTTTGGACGGCTACGAGCAGTACGTC. Its translation: CASSLDGYEQYV.